Many counts were recorded for the clone carrying this TCR beta chain. Its antigen is not identified. This sample is part of a study of early T cells in non-severe SARS-CoV-2 infection. Individual cDNA molecules were tagged with unique molecular identifiers. TCRdb itself ran the 5' RACE reads through MiXCR, one entry per CDR3 protein. The repertoire includes 25,000 to 35,000 distinct CDR3 sequences, less than 6.5% of them detected once, and 3.5% sits in the top ten. Overall study results and limits: The matching step, a VDJdb search, favored anti-spike CD8 responses and missed private and CD4 specificities.

Trimming stripped 5 bases from V and 8 bases from J, with 18 bases between. The CDR3 has 15 residues. The germline gives CDR1 SGHTA, CDR2 FQGNSA. The chain couples TRBV7-2 to TRBJ1-4; D gene ambiguous. Material: whole blood. This receptor was identified in an adult who was a healthcare worker with PCR-confirmed SARS-CoV-2 infection or an uninfected control (not recorded which). CDR3 bases: TGTGCCAGCAGCCCCGCGGGAGGAGTTGCCGAAAAACTGTTTTTT. It codes for CASSPAGGVAEKLFF.